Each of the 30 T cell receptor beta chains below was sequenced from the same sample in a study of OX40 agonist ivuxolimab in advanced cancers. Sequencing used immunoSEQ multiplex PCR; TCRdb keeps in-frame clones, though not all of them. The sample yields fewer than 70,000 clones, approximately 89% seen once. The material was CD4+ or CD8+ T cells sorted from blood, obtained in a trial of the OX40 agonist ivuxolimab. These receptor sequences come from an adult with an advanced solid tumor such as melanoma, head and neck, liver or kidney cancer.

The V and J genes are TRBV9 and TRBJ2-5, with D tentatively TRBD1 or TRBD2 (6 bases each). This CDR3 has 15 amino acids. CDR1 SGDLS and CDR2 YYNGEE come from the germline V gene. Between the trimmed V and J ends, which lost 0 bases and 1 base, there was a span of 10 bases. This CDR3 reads CASSVGGGFQETQYF. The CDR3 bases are TGTGCCAGCAGCGTAGGAGGGGGGTTCCAAGAGACCCAGTACTTC.

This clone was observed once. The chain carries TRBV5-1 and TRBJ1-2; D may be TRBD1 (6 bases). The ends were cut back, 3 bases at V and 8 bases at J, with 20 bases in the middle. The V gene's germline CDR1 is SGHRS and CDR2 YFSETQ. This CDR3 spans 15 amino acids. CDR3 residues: CASSYDRFSGGGYTF. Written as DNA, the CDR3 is TGCGCCAGCAGCTACGACAGGTTCAGCGGGGGAGGCTACACCTTC.

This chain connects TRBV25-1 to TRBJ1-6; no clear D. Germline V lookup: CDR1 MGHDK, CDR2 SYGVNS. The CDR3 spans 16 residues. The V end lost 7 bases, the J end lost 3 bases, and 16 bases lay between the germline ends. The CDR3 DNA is TGTGCCAGCAAGAAAGGAGCGGCGGGCTATAATTCACCCCTCCACTTT. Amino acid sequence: CASKKGAAGYNSPLHF.

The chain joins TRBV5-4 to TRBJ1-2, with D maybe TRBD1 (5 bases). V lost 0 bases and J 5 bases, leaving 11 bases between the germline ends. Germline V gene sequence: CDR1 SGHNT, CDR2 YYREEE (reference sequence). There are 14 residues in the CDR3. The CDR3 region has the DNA TGTGCCAGCAGCTTGGCCGGGACTCCGTATGGCTACACCTTC. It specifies CASSLAGTPYGYTF. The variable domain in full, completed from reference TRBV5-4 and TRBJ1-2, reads ETGVTQSPTHLIKTRGQQVTLRCSSQSGHNTVSWYQQALGQGPQFIFQYYREEENGRGNFPPRFSGLQFPNYSSELNVNALELDDSALYLCASSLAGTPYGYTFGSGTRLTVV.

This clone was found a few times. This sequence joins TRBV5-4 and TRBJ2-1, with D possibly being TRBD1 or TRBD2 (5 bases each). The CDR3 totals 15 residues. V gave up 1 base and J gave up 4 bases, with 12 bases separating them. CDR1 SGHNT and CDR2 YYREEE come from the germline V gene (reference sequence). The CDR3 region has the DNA TGTGCCAGCAGCTTGCAGGCCGGGGCTTACAATGAGCAGTTCTTC. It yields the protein CASSLQAGAYNEQFF. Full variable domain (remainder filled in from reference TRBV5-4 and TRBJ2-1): ETGVTQSPTHLIKTRGQQVTLRCSSQSGHNTVSWYQQALGQGPQFIFQYYREEENGRGNFPPRFSGLQFPNYSSELNVNALELDDSALYLCASSLQAGAYNEQFFGPGTRLTVL.

CDR3 residues: CSVIEFVRTYEQYF. The CDR3 nucleotides read TGCAGCGTTATAGAGTTTGTGAGGACCTACGAGCAGTACTTC. This chain links TRBV29-1 with TRBJ2-7; D uncertain. V was cut by 5 bases and J by 2 bases, with 16 bases left in between. Germline assignment: CDR1 SQVTM and CDR2 ANQGSEA. The length of the CDR3 is 14 residues.

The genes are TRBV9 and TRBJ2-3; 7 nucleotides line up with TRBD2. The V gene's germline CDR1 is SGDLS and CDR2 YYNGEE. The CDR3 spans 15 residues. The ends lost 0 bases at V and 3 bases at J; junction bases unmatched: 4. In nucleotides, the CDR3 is TGTGCCAGCAGCGTAGCGTGGGGGGGTACAGATACGCAGTATTTT. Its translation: CASSVAWGGTDTQYF.

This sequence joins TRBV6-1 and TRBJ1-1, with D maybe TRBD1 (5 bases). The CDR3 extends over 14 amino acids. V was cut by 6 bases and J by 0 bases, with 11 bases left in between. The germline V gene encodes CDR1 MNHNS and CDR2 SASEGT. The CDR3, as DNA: TGTGCCAGCAGATACGGGGACTTGAACACTGAAGCTTTCTTT. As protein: CASRYGDLNTEAFF.

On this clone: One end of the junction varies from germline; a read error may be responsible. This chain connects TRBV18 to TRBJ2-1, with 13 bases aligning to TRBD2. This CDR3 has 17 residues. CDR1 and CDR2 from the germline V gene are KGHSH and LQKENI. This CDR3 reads CASSPRLAGGNYNEQFF. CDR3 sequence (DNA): TGTGCCAGCTCTCCACGACTAGCGGGGGGAAATTACAATGAGCAGTTCTTC.

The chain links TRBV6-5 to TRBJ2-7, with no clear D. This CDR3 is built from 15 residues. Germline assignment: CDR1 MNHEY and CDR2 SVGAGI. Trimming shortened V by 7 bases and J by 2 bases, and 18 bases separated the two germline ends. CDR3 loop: CASKRIYQPTYEQYF. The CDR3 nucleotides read TGTGCCAGCAAGAGGATATACCAGCCCACCTACGAGCAGTACTTC.

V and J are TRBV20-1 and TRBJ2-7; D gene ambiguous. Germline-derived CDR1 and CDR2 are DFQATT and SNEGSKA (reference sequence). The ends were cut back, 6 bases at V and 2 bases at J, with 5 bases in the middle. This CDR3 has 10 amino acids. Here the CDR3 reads CSAGTYEQYF. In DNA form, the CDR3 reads TGCAGTGCCGGCACCTACGAGCAGTACTTC.

The CDR3 here is CASSPTYSGANVLTF. CDR3 sequence (DNA): TGCGCCAGCAGCCCGACATACTCTGGGGCCAACGTCCTGACTTTC. The rearrangement uses TRBV5-1 and TRBJ2-6, with D uncertain. There are 15 residues in the CDR3. Germline V gene data show CDR1 as SGHRS and CDR2 as YFSETQ. Trimming stripped 4 bases from V and 0 bases from J, with 8 bases between.

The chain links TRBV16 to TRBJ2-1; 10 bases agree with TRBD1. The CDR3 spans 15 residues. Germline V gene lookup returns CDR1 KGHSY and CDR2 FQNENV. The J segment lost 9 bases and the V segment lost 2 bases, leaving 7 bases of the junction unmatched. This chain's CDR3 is CASSQKTGGQGEQFF. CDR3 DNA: TGTGCCAGCAGCCAAAAGACAGGGGGCCAGGGTGAGCAGTTCTTC.

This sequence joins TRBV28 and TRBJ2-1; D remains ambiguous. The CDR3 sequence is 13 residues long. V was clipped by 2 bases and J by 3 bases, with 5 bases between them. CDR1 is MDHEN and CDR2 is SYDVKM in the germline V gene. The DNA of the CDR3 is TGTGCCAGCAGTTTACGATTCTACAATGAGCAGTTCTTC. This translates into CASSLRFYNEQFF.

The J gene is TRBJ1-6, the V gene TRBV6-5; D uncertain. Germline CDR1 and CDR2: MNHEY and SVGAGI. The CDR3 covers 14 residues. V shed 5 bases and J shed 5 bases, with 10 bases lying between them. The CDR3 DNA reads TGTGCCAGCAGTAGGACGGTAGATAATTCACCCCTCCACTTT. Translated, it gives CASSRTVDNSPLHF.

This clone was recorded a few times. DNA for the CDR3: TGTGCCAGCAGCCCCGACAGCAACTATGGCTACACCTTC. Translating gives CASSPDSNYGYTF. V gene TRBV7-3 combines with J gene TRBJ1-2; possibly TRBD1 for D (5 bases). The CDR3 has 13 amino acids. Trimming shortened V by 5 bases and J by 2 bases, and 9 bases separated the two germline ends. Germline V gene data show CDR1 as SGHTA and CDR2 as FQGTGA.

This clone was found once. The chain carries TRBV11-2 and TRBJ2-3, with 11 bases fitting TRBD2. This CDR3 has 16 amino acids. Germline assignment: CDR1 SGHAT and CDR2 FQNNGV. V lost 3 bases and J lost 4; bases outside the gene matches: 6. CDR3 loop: CASSLETSGNPDTQYF. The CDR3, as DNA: TGTGCCAGCAGCTTGGAGACTAGCGGGAACCCAGATACGCAGTATTTT.

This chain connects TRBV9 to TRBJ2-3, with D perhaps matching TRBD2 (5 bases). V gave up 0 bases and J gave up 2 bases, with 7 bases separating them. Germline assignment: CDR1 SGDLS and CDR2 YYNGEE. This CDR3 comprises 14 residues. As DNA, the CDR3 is TGTGCCAGCAGCGTAGGGACTTACACAGATACGCAGTATTTT. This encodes CASSVGTYTDTQYF. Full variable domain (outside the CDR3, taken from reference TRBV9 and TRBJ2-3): DSGVTQTPKHLITATGQRVTLRCSPRSGDLSVYWYQQSLDQGLQFLIQYYNGEERAKGNILERFSAQQFPDLHSELNLSSLELGDSALYFCASSVGTYTDTQYFGPGTRLTVL.

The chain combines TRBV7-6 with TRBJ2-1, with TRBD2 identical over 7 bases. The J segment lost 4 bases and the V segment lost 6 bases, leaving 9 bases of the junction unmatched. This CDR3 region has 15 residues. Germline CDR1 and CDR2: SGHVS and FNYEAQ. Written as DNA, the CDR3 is TGTGCCAGCAGTAATGGGGGAGGGCCTTACAATGAGCAGTTCTTC. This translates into CASSNGGGPYNEQFF. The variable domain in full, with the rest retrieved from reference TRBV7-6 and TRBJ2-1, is GAGVSQSPRYKVTKRGQDVALRCDPISGHVSLYWYRQALGQGPEFLTYFNYEAQQDKSGLPNDRFSAERPEGSISTLTIQRTEQRDSAMYRCASSNGGGPYNEQFFGPGTRLTVL.

In DNA, the CDR3 is TGTGCCAGCAGCTTGGAGGTCTCCGGAAACACCATATATTTT. This gives the protein CASSLEVSGNTIYF. The chain recombines TRBV5-5 with TRBJ1-3; D remains ambiguous. In germline, CDR1 is SGHKS, CDR2 YYEKEE (reference sequence). Trimming pared 0 bases from V and 4 bases from J, leaving 8 bases between. The CDR3 is 14 residues long.

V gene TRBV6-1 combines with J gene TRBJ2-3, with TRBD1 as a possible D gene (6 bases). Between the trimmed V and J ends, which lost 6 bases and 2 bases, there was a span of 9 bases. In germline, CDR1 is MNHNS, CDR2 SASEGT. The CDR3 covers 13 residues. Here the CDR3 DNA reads TGTGCCAGCAGGGGGGCCTCCACAGATACGCAGTATTTT. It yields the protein CASRGASTDTQYF.

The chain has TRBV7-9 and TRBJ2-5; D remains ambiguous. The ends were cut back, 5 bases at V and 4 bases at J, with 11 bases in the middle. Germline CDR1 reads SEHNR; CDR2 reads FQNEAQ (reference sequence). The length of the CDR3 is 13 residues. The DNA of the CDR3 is TGTGCCAGCAGCCAGATAACAAGAGAGACCCAGTACTTC. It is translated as CASSQITRETQYF.

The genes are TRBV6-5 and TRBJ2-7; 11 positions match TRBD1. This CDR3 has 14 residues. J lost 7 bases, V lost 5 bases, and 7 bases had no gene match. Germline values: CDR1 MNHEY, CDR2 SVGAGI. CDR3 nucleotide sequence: TGTGCCAGCAGTGGCGGACAGGGGGCAGATGAGCAGTACTTC. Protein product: CASSGGQGADEQYF.

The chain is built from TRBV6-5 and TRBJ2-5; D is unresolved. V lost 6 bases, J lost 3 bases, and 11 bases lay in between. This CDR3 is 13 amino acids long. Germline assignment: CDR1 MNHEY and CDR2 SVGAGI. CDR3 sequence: CASSPANEETQYF. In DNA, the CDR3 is TGTGCCAGCAGCCCAGCCAATGAAGAGACCCAGTACTTC.

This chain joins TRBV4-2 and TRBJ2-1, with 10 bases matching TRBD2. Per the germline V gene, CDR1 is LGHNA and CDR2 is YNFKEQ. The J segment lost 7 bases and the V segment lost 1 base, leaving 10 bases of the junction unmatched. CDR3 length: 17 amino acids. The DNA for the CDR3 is TGTGCCAGCAGCCAAGGAAGCCACGAGCGGGGGGGAAATGAGCAGTTCTTC. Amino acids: CASSQGSHERGGNEQFF.

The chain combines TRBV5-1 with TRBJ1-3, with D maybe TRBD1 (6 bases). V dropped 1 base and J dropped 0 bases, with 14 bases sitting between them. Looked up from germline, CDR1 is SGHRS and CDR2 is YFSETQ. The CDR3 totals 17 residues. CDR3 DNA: TGCGCCAGCAGCTTGTCTCGGGACACCGACTCTGGAAACACCATATATTTT. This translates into CASSLSRDTDSGNTIYF.

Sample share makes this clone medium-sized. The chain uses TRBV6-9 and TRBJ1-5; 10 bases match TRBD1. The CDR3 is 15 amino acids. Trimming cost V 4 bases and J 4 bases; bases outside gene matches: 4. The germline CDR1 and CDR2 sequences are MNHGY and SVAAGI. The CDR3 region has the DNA TGTGCCAGCAGTTCCCAGGACAGGGGGAATCAGCCCCAGCATTTT. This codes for CASSSQDRGNQPQHF.

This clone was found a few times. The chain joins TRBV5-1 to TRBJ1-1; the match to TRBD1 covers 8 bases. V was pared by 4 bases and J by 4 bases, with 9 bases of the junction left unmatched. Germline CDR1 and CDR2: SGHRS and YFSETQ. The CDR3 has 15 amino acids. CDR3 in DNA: TGCGCCAGCAGCACAGGACAGGGATGGGGCACTGAAGCTTTCTTT. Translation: CASSTGQGWGTEAFF.

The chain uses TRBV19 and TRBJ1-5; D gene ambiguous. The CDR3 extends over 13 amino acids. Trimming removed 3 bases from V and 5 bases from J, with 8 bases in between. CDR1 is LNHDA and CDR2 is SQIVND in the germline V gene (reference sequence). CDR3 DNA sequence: TGTGCCAGTAGTATGATCAGTTATCAGCCCCAGCATTTT. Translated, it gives CASSMISYQPQHF.

The CDR3 DNA reads TGCGCCAGCAGCCAAAAGGACAGGGCGGAGGAAAAACTGTTTTTT. It encodes CASSQKDRAEEKLFF. The genes are TRBV4-1 and TRBJ1-4; 8 bases map to TRBD1. The CDR3 has 15 amino acids. V was clipped by 2 bases and J by 8 bases; unmatched bases: 7. Germline CDR1 MGHRA, CDR2 YSYEKL.